This note documents a single T cell receptor beta chain sequence. As yet, its antigen is unknown. Each sample used at least 6 million PBMCs. A minimum of 6 micrograms of total RNA was extracted per sample. CDR1 DFQATT and CDR2 SNEGSKA come from the germline V gene (reference sequence). Trimming removed 6 bases from V and 6 bases from J, with 27 bases in between. The CDR3 runs 17 residues. The record originates from a study of blood T cells in healthy people across ages. The second PCR ran roughly 6 to 12 cycles with a sample-barcoded 5' primer and J-beta primers. Per-sample output comprised a minimum of 3 million paired-end reads containing CDR3. TCRdb analysed the 5' RACE reads with MiXCR anew, one entry per CDR3 protein. Of fewer than 2,000,000 distinct CDR3 sequences listed, about 31% were seen once; the top ten hold 11%. Study-wide findings and caveats: Total diversity from one million sequenced T cells was likely underestimated.

This clonotype was obtained from a woman in her thirties in good health. Material for sequencing was blood. This chain connects TRBV20-1 to TRBJ2-1; perhaps TRBD2 as D (6 bases). For the CDR3, the DNA is TGCAGTGCCCGGACGACGGGAGAGGCAGGATCGCGCAATGAGCAGTTCTTC. Translation gives CSARTTGEAGSRNEQFF.